The clone carrying this T cell receptor (beta chain) was seen at least ten times. V lost 5 bases to trimming and J lost 0 bases, with 13 bases between them. Germline V CDR1 and CDR2: LNHNV, YYDKDF (reference sequence). The CDR3 totals 15 residues. These data come from a study of T cells in Graves' hyperthyroidism and ophthalmopathy. The TCR beta CDR3 regions underwent amplification using RNA transcripts as the source. When the TCR CDR3 underwent first-round RT-PCR, the HTBI primer set was used. TCRdb analysed the multiplex PCR reads with MiXCR anew, one entry per CDR3 protein. Altogether about 400,000 distinct CDR3 sequences are present, around 16% being singletons, with the ten largest covering 25% to 30%.

Specimen: blood. This sequence joins TRBV15 and TRBJ1-1; D is unresolved. The TCR originated in a woman aged 18-35 years with Graves' hyperthyroidism that later progressed to Graves' ophthalmopathy. Here the CDR3 reads CATSLPGSLNTEAFF. Here the CDR3 DNA reads TGTGCCACCAGCCTACCTGGCTCACTGAACACTGAAGCTTTCTTT.